Listed below are T cell receptor beta chains from one sample, sequenced in a study of identical twins. TCRdb reprocessed the 5' RACE reads with MiXCR, giving one entry per CDR3 protein. The sample lists fewer than 900,000 distinct CDR3 sequences; 18% were seen once. Separately, the same data were catalogued under a study of T cells expressing NK-cell markers.

Source material: PBMCs. The receptor set was obtained from a woman under 30 in good health. Both conserved end residues are part of each CDR3. The D gene is left open where the match is weak. Rows give clone size only sometimes, using once, few, many, or a class for an expanded clone.

D gene: .
J gene: TRBJ2-7
V gene: TRBV20-1
clone size: .
CDR3 protein: CSTQHQRGESYEQYF
CDR3 DNA: TGCAGCACACAACACCAGAGGGGGGAGTCCTACGAGCAGTACTTC

D gene: .
J gene: TRBJ1-1
V gene: TRBV7-9
clone size: .
CDR3 protein: CASSLGGDLILF
CDR3 DNA: TGTGCCAGCAGCTTGGGGGGGGATCTAATTCTGTTT

D gene: TRBD2
J gene: TRBJ2-6
V gene: TRBV11-1
clone size: .
CDR3 protein: CASSIPVIAGNGSGANVLTF
CDR3 DNA: TGTGCCAGCAGCATCCCGGTGATAGCGGGAAATGGCTCTGGGGCCAACGTCCTGACTTTC

D gene: .
J gene: TRBJ2-1
V gene: TRBV29-1
clone size: .
CDR3 protein: CSVYTSSGNSYNEQFF
CDR3 DNA: TGCAGCGTTTATACCAGTAGCGGAAACTCCTACAATGAGCAGTTCTTC

D gene: .
J gene: TRBJ1-1
V gene: TRBV6-1
clone size: .
CDR3 protein: CASRVPGNTEAFF
CDR3 DNA: TGTGCCAGCAGGGTACCGGGGAACACTGAAGCTTTCTTT

D gene: .
J gene: TRBJ1-1
V gene: TRBV5-5
clone size: .
CDR3 protein: CASSAAGTPSLQAFF
CDR3 DNA: TGTGCCAGCAGCGCGGCCGGGACACCCTCCTTGCAAGCTTTCTTT

D gene: .
J gene: TRBJ1-4
V gene: TRBV12-3/TRBV12-4
clone size: .
CDR3 protein: CASSLAPTGEKLFF
CDR3 DNA: TGTGCCAGCAGTTTAGCCCCAACGGGTGAAAAACTGTTTTTT

D gene: TRBD2
J gene: TRBJ2-7
V gene: TRBV3-1
clone size: .
CDR3 protein: CASSQDRRGGEQYF
CDR3 DNA: TGTGCCAGCAGCCAAGATAGGCGGGGGGGCGAGCAGTACTTC

D gene: TRBD2
J gene: TRBJ2-7
V gene: TRBV20-1
clone size: .
CDR3 protein: CSARDASGAAYEQYF
CDR3 DNA: TGCAGTGCTAGAGATGCTAGCGGGGCAGCCTACGAGCAGTACTTC

D gene: .
J gene: TRBJ2-7
V gene: TRBV7-9
clone size: .
CDR3 protein: CASSLGGGTTYEQYF
CDR3 DNA: TGTGCCAGCAGCTTAGGTGGCGGGACAACCTACGAGCAGTACTTC

D gene: .
J gene: TRBJ2-7
V gene: TRBV12-3/TRBV12-4
clone size: many
CDR3 protein: CASSLKNGEQYF
CDR3 DNA: TGTGCCAGCAGTTTAAAAAATGGGGAGCAGTACTTC

D gene: .
J gene: TRBJ2-7
V gene: TRBV5-5
clone size: .
CDR3 protein: CASSFRGNHEQYF
CDR3 DNA: TGTGCCAGCAGCTTCCGAGGAAACCACGAGCAGTACTTC

D gene: .
J gene: TRBJ1-4
V gene: TRBV20-1
clone size: .
CDR3 protein: CSARDRGRNEKLFF
CDR3 DNA: TGCAGTGCTAGAGATCGCGGAAGAAATGAAAAACTGTTTTTT

D gene: TRBD1
J gene: TRBJ1-5
V gene: TRBV6-1
clone size: few
CDR3 protein: CASSPRDRLNQPQHF
CDR3 DNA: TGTGCCAGCAGTCCCCGGGACAGGCTCAATCAGCCCCAGCATTTT

D gene: TRBD2
J gene: TRBJ2-3
V gene: TRBV6-1
clone size: .
CDR3 protein: CASSLVGVAGDTDTQYF
CDR3 DNA: TGTGCCAGCAGTCTCGTAGGAGTGGCGGGGGACACAGATACGCAGTATTTT

D gene: .
J gene: TRBJ2-5
V gene: TRBV20-1
clone size: .
CDR3 protein: CSASVSLKETQYF
CDR3 DNA: TGCAGTGCTAGTGTCAGTCTAAAAGAGACCCAGTACTTC

D gene: .
J gene: TRBJ2-3
V gene: TRBV5-1
clone size: .
CDR3 protein: CASSLGPLGAQYF
CDR3 DNA: TGCGCCAGCAGCTTGGGGCCACTAGGGGCGCAGTATTTT

D gene: TRBD1
J gene: TRBJ2-7
V gene: TRBV7-8
clone size: .
CDR3 protein: CASSSSGGVVNEQYF
CDR3 DNA: TGTGCCAGCAGCTCCTCAGGGGGAGTAGTGAACGAGCAGTACTTC

D gene: .
J gene: TRBJ1-2
V gene: TRBV12-3/TRBV12-4
clone size: many
CDR3 protein: CASDGVGGHTF
CDR3 DNA: TGTGCCAGCGATGGGGTCGGCGGTCACACCTTC

D gene: TRBD1
J gene: TRBJ2-2
V gene: TRBV7-3
clone size: few
CDR3 protein: CASSLDREGGELFF
CDR3 DNA: TGTGCCAGCAGCCTGGACAGGGAAGGTGGGGAGCTGTTTTTT

D gene: .
J gene: TRBJ2-3
V gene: TRBV5-5
clone size: .
CDR3 protein: CASSLWFPGTDTQYF
CDR3 DNA: TGTGCCAGCAGCTTGTGGTTCCCGGGCACAGATACGCAGTATTTT

D gene: .
J gene: TRBJ2-5
V gene: TRBV29-1
clone size: .
CDR3 protein: CSVEDLTKETQYF
CDR3 DNA: TGCAGCGTTGAAGATCTGACCAAAGAGACCCAGTACTTC

D gene: TRBD1
J gene: TRBJ2-1
V gene: TRBV5-1
clone size: few
CDR3 protein: CASSDPRTGRKFF
CDR3 DNA: TGCGCCAGCAGCGACCCTAGGACAGGGAGGAAGTTCTTC

D gene: .
J gene: TRBJ2-1
V gene: TRBV20-1
clone size: many
CDR3 protein: CSATRGSSYNEQFF
CDR3 DNA: TGCAGTGCTACCCGGGGTAGCTCCTACAATGAGCAGTTCTTC

D gene: .
J gene: TRBJ1-1
V gene: TRBV20-1
clone size: few
CDR3 protein: CSARDRLPEAFF
CDR3 DNA: TGCAGTGCGAGAGACAGGCTACCTGAAGCTTTCTTT

D gene: TRBD1
J gene: TRBJ1-4
V gene: TRBV20-1
clone size: .
CDR3 protein: CSADLLGQSTHEKLFF
CDR3 DNA: TGCAGTGCTGACTTATTGGGACAGTCTACTCATGAAAAACTGTTTTTT

D gene: .
J gene: TRBJ2-5
V gene: TRBV20-1
clone size: .
CDR3 protein: CSARGLTAQETQYF
CDR3 DNA: TGCAGTGCTAGAGGTCTCACAGCCCAAGAGACCCAGTACTTC

D gene: .
J gene: TRBJ1-2
V gene: TRBV6-2/TRBV6-3
clone size: .
CDR3 protein: CASSYRGDGGYTF
CDR3 DNA: TGTGCCAGCAGTTACCGGGGTGATGGAGGCTACACCTTC

D gene: TRBD1
J gene: TRBJ2-1
V gene: TRBV5-1
clone size: .
CDR3 protein: CASSPHPLLGQGPYNEQFF
CDR3 DNA: TGCGCCAGCAGCCCTCATCCGCTCCTCGGACAGGGCCCCTACAATGAGCAGTTCTTC

D gene: TRBD2
J gene: TRBJ2-1
V gene: TRBV10-3
clone size: .
CDR3 protein: CATHGLAGDRHNEQFF
CDR3 DNA: TGTGCCACTCACGGACTAGCGGGAGATCGTCACAATGAGCAGTTCTTC

D gene: .
J gene: TRBJ2-1
V gene: TRBV5-1
clone size: .
CDR3 protein: CASSPGPGAEQFF
CDR3 DNA: TGCGCCAGCAGCCCTGGACCAGGGGCTGAGCAGTTCTTC

D gene: TRBD1
J gene: TRBJ1-5
V gene: TRBV20-1
clone size: many
CDR3 protein: CSASQQGTGPQHF
CDR3 DNA: TGCAGTGCTAGTCAACAGGGGACGGGGCCCCAGCATTTT

D gene: .
J gene: TRBJ2-5
V gene: TRBV15
clone size: .
CDR3 protein: CATSRPEVEETQYF
CDR3 DNA: TGTGCCACCAGCAGACCTGAGGTGGAAGAGACCCAGTACTTC

D gene: TRBD1
J gene: TRBJ2-5
V gene: TRBV7-2
clone size: .
CDR3 protein: CASSLGGQGGTQYF
CDR3 DNA: TGTGCCAGCAGCTTAGGGGGACAGGGAGGGACCCAGTACTTC

D gene: TRBD1
J gene: TRBJ1-1
V gene: TRBV6-1
clone size: .
CDR3 protein: CASRNIQGEKTEAFF
CDR3 DNA: TGTGCCAGCAGAAATATACAGGGGGAAAAAACTGAAGCTTTCTTT

D gene: TRBD1
J gene: TRBJ2-3
V gene: TRBV15
clone size: few
CDR3 protein: CATSLGQVTDTQYF
CDR3 DNA: TGTGCCACCAGTCTAGGACAGGTTACAGATACGCAGTATTTT

D gene: .
J gene: TRBJ2-6
V gene: TRBV6-1
clone size: few
CDR3 protein: CASSPAGRGANVLTF
CDR3 DNA: TGTGCCAGCAGTCCCGCAGGGAGAGGGGCCAACGTCCTGACTTTC

D gene: TRBD1
J gene: TRBJ2-3
V gene: TRBV15
clone size: .
CDR3 protein: CATRPPGQGTDTQYF
CDR3 DNA: TGTGCCACCCGTCCCCCCGGACAGGGCACAGATACGCAGTATTTT

D gene: TRBD1
J gene: TRBJ2-1
V gene: TRBV5-1
clone size: few
CDR3 protein: CASRQTGAQWSEQFF
CDR3 DNA: TGCGCCAGCAGACAGACAGGGGCTCAGTGGAGTGAGCAGTTCTTC

D gene: TRBD1
J gene: TRBJ2-2
V gene: TRBV12-3/TRBV12-4
clone size: .
CDR3 protein: CASSFGQGNTGELFF
CDR3 DNA: TGTGCCAGCAGTTTCGGACAGGGTAACACCGGGGAGCTGTTTTTT

D gene: TRBD2
J gene: TRBJ2-1
V gene: TRBV7-3
clone size: few
CDR3 protein: CASSFKPTSGYNEQFF
CDR3 DNA: TGTGCCAGCAGCTTCAAACCGACTAGCGGTTACAATGAGCAGTTCTTC

D gene: .
J gene: TRBJ2-3
V gene: TRBV6-1
clone size: .
CDR3 protein: CASSQWGTQGVYTQYF
CDR3 DNA: TGTGCCAGCAGTCAATGGGGGACACAGGGAGTTTATACGCAGTATTTT

D gene: TRBD2
J gene: TRBJ2-2
V gene: TRBV7-9
clone size: .
CDR3 protein: CASWTSGNTGELFF
CDR3 DNA: TGTGCCAGCTGGACTAGCGGGAACACCGGGGAGCTGTTTTTT

D gene: .
J gene: TRBJ1-1
V gene: TRBV20-1
clone size: few
CDR3 protein: CSARSVMNTEAFF
CDR3 DNA: TGCAGTGCTAGATCGGTTATGAACACTGAAGCTTTCTTT

D gene: .
J gene: TRBJ1-4
V gene: TRBV7-2
clone size: .
CDR3 protein: CASSFYANEKLFF
CDR3 DNA: TGTGCCAGCAGCTTCTACGCAAATGAAAAACTGTTTTTT

D gene: .
J gene: TRBJ1-4
V gene: TRBV7-2
clone size: few
CDR3 protein: CASSRRRTGTGEKLFF
CDR3 DNA: TGTGCCAGCAGCCGAAGGAGAACAGGAACAGGGGAAAAACTGTTTTTT

D gene: .
J gene: TRBJ1-1
V gene: TRBV29-1
clone size: few
CDR3 protein: CSVGVWGGTEAFF
CDR3 DNA: TGCAGCGTTGGAGTGTGGGGAGGAACTGAAGCTTTCTTT

D gene: .
J gene: TRBJ1-4
V gene: TRBV5-1
clone size: .
CDR3 protein: CASSLARSDEKLFF
CDR3 DNA: TGCGCCAGCAGCTTAGCCCGGAGTGATGAAAAACTGTTTTTT

D gene: .
J gene: TRBJ1-1
V gene: TRBV29-1
clone size: few
CDR3 protein: CSVVETIPNTEAFF
CDR3 DNA: TGCAGCGTCGTCGAAACAATTCCGAACACTGAAGCTTTCTTT